This TCR beta chain was profiled in a study of blood T cells in healthy people across ages. Study-wide context: With template switching, about one barcoded beta molecule was captured per two T cells.

This clonotype turned up a few times. The antigen is unknown. Findings and caveats of the study: The study found more naive CD4+ cells and higher diversity in long-lived than aged donors.

With a J-beta primer mix and a sample-barcoded 5' primer, a second PCR ran about 6 to 11 cycles. Every cDNA molecule bore a tag from a template-switch adaptor containing 12 random nucleotides. A single record per CDR3 protein comes from TCRdb applying MiXCR to the 5' RACE reads. The table lists about 1.5 million distinct CDR3 sequences, around 40% of them singletons. Germline loops: CDR1 PRHDT, CDR2 FYEKMQ (reference sequence). CDR3 size: 14 residues. The V end lost 2 bases, the J end lost 9 bases, and 14 bases lay between the germline ends. The gene calls are TRBV13 and TRBJ1-5; D may be TRBD1 (5 bases). The clonotype originates from a woman aged 18-29 years in good health. The sample was blood. The DNA for the CDR3 is TGTGCCAGCAGCTTACGGGGTCACCAGGGGCCCCAGCATTTT. It codes for CASSLRGHQGPQHF.